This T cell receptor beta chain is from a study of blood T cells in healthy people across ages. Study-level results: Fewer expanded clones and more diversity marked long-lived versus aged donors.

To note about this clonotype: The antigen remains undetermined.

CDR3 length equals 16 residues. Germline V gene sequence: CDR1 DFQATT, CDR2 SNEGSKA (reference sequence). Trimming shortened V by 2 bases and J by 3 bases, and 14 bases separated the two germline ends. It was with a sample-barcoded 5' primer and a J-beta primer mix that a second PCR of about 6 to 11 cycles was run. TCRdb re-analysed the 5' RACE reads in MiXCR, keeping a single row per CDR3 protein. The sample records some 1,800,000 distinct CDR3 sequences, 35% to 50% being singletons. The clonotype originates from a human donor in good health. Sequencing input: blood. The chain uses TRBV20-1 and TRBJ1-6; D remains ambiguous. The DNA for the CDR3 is TGCAGTGCTAGAAGGGCGGCTGTTAACTATAATTCACCCCTCCACTTT. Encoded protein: CSARRAAVNYNSPLHF.